This TCR beta chain was obtained from a study of control samples from healthy donors and cancer patients. The protocol was immunoSEQ multiplex PCR, while the TCRdb copy is restricted to in-frame clones and leaves out a portion. The table for this sample gives about 210,000 clones. CDR1 is KGHDR, CDR2 SFDVKD, per germline. Trimming removed 3 bases from V and 0 bases from J, with 13 bases in between. The CDR3 runs 16 residues. This TCR was sampled from a woman in her 30s in good health. The chain links TRBV24-1 to TRBJ1-2; no definite D call. What was sequenced was blood. The CDR3 region has the DNA TGTGCCACCAGTGATGGCGGAATAAGGACTAACTATGGCTACACCTTC. It specifies CATSDGGIRTNYGYTF.